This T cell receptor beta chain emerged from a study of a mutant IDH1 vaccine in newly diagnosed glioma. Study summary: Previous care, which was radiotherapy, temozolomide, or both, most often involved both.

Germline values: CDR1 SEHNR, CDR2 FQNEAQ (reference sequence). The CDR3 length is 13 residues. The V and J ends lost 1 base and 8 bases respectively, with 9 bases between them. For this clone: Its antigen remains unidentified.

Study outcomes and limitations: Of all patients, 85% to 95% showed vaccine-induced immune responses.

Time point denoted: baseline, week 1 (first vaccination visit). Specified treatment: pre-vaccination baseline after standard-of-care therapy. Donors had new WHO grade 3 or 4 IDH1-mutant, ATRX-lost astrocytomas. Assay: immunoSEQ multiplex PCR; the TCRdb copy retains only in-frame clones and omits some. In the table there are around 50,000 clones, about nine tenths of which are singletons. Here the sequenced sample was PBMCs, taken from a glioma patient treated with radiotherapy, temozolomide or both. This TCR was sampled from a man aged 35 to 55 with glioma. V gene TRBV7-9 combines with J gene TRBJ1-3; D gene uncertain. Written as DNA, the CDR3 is TGTGCCAGCAGCTTAGGACCTTTAGACACCATATATTTT. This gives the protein CASSLGPLDTIYF.